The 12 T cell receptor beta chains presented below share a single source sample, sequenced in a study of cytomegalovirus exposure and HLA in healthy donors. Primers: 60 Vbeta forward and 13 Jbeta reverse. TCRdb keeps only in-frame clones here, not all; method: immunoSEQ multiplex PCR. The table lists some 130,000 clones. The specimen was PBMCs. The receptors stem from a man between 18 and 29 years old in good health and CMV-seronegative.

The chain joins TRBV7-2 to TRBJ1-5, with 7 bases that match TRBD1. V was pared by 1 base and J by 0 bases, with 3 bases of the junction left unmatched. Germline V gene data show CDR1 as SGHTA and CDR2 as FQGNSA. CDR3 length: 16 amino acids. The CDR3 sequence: CASSLVAGGSNQPQHF. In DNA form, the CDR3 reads TGTGCCAGCAGCTTAGTGGCAGGGGGTAGCAATCAGCCCCAGCATTTT.

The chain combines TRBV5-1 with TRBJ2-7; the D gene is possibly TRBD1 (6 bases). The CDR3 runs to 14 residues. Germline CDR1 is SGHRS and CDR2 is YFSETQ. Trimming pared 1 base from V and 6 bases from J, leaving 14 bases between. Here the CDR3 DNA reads TGCGCCAGCAGCTTGTCACCAGGGGAACGCGAGCAGTACTTC. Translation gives CASSLSPGEREQYF.

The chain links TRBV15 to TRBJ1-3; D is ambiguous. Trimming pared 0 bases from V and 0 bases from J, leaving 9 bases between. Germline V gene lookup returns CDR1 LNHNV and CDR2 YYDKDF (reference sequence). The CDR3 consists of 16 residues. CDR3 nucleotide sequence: TGTGCCACCAGCAGAGATCGAGTAAGCTCTGGAAACACCATATATTTT. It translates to CATSRDRVSSGNTIYF.

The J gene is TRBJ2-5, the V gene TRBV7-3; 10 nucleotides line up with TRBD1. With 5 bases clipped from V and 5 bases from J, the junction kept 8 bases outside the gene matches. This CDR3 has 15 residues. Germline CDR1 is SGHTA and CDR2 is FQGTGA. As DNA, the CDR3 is TGTGCCAGCAGCCCCCGGGACAGGGGATTCGAGACCCAGTACTTC. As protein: CASSPRDRGFETQYF.

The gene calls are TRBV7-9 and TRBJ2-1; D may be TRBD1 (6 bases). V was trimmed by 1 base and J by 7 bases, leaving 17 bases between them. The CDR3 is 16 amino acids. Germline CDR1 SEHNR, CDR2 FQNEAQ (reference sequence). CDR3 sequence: CASSLGPGGQGNEQFF. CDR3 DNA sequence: TGTGCCAGCAGCTTAGGCCCCGGAGGTCAGGGGAATGAGCAGTTCTTC.

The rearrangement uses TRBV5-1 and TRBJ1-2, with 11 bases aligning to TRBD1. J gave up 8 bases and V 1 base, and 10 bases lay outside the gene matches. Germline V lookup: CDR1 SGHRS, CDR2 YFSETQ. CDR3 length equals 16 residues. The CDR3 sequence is CASSLSRTGGAEGYTF. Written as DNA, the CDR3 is TGCGCCAGCAGCTTGTCCCGGACAGGGGGCGCGGAGGGCTACACCTTC.

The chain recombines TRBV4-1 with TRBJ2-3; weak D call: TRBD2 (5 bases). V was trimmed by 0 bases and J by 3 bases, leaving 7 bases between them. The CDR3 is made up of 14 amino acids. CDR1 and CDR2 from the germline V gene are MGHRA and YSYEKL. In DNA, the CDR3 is TGCGCCAGCAGCCAAGATCGGGGAACAGATACGCAGTATTTT. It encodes CASSQDRGTDTQYF.

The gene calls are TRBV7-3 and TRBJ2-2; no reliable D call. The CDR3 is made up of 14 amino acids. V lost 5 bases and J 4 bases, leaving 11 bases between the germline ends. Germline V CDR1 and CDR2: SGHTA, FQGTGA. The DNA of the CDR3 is TGTGCCAGCAGCCCGGAAAGGAGCACCGGGGAGCTGTTTTTT. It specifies CASSPERSTGELFF.

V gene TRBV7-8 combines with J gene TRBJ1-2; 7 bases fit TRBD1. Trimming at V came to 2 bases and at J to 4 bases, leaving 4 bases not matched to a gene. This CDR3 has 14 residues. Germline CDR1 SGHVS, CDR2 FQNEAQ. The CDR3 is CASSLLGDSYGYTF. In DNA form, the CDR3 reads TGTGCCAGCAGCTTACTGGGGGACAGCTATGGCTACACCTTC.

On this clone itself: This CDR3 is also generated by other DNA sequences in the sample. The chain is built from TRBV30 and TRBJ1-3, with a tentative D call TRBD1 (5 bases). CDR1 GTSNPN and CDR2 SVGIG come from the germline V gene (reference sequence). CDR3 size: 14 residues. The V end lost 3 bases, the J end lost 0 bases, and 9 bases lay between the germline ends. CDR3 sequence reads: CAWSGQGSGNTIYF. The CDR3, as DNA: TGTGCCTGGAGCGGCCAGGGCTCTGGAAACACCATATATTTT.

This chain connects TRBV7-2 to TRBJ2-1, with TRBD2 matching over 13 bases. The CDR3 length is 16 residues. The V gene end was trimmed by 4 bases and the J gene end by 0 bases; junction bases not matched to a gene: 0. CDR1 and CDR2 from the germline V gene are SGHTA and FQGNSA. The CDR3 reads CASSWTSGSSYNEQFF. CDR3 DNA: TGTGCCAGCAGCTGGACTAGCGGGAGCTCCTACAATGAGCAGTTCTTC.

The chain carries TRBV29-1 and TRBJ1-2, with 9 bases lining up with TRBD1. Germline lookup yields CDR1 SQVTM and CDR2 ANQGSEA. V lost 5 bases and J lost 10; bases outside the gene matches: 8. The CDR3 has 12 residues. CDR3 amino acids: CSVTRDRVDYTF. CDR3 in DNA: TGCAGCGTTACCCGGGACAGGGTCGACTACACCTTC.